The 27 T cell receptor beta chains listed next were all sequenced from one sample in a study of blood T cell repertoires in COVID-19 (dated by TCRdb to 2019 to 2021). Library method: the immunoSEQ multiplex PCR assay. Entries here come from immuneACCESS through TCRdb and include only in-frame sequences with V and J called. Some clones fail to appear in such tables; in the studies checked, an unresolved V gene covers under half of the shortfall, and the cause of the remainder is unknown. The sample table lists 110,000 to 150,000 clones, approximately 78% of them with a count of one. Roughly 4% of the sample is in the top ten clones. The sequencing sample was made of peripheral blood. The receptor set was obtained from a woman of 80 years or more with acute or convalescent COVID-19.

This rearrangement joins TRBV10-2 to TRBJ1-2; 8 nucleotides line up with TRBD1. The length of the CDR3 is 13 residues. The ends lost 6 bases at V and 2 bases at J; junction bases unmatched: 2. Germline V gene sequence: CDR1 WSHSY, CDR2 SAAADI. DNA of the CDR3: TGCGCCAGCAGCCGGGACAGGAACTATGGCTACACCTTC. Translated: CASSRDRNYGYTF.

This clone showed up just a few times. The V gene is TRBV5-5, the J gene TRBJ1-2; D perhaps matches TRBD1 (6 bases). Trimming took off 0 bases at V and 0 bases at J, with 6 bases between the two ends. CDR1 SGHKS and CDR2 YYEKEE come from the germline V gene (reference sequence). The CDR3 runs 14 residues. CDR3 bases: TGTGCCAGCAGCTTGGCAGGGGCTAACTATGGCTACACCTTC. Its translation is CASSLAGANYGYTF.

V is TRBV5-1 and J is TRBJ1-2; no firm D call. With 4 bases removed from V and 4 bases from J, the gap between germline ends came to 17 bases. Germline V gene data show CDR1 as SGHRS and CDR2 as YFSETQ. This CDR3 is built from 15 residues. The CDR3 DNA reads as TGCGCCAGCAGCCTGCATATGTTTGGGCCCTATGGCTACACCTTC. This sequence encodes CASSLHMFGPYGYTF.

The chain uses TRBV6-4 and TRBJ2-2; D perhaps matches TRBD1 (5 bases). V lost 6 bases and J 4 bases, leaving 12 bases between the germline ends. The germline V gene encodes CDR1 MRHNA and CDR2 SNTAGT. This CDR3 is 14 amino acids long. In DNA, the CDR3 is TGTGCCAGCAGACGCGAGCAGGGCACCGGGGAGCTGTTTTTT. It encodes CASRREQGTGELFF.

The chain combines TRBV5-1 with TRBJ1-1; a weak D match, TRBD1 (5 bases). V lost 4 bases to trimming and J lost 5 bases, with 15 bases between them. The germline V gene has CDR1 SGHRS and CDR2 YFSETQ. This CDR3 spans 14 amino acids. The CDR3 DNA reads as TGCGCCAGCAGCGGCGGGAGGGGAACAACTGAAGCTTTCTTT. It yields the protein CASSGGRGTTEAFF. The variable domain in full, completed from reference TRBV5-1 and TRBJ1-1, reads KAGVTQTPRYLIKTRGQQVTLSCSPISGHRSVSWYQQTPGQGLQFLFEYFSETQRNKGNFPGRFSGRQFSNSRSEMNVSTLELGDSALYLCASSGGRGTTEAFFGQGTRLTVV.

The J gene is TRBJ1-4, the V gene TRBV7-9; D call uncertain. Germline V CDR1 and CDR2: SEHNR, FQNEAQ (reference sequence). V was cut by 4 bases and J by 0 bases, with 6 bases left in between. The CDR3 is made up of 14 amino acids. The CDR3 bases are TGTGCCAGCAGCTCGAGTGCAACTAATGAAAAACTGTTTTTT. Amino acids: CASSSSATNEKLFF.

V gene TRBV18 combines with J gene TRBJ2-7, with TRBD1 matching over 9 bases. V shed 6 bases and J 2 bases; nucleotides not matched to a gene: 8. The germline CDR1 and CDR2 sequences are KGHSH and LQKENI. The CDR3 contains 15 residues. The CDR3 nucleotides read TGTGCCAGCTCCTCGACAGGGGGAGGGACCTACGAGCAGTACTTC. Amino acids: CASSSTGGGTYEQYF.

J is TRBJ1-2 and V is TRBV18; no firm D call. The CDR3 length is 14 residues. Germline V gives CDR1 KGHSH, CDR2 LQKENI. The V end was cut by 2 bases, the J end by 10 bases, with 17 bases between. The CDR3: CASSPNPPGVPYTF. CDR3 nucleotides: TGTGCCAGCTCACCAAATCCACCCGGGGTGCCCTACACCTTC.

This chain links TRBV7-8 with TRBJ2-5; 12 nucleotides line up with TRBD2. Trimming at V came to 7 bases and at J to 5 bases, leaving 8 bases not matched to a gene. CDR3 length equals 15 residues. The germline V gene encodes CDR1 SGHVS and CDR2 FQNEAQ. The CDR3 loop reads CASITSGGRLETQYF. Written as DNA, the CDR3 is TGTGCCAGCATCACTAGCGGGGGGAGGTTGGAGACCCAGTACTTC. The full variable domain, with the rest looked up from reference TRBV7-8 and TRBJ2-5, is GAGVSQSPRYKVAKRGQDVALRCDPISGHVSLFWYQQALGQGPEFLTYFQNEAQLDKSGLPSDRFFAERPEGSVSTLKIQRTQQEDSAVYLCASITSGGRLETQYFGPGTRLLVL.

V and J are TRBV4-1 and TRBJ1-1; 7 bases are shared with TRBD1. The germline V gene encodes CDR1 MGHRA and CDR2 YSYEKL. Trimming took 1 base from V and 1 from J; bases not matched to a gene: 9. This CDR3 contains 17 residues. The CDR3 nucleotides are TGCGCCAGCAGCCAAGGTGGGACAGTACGGCGGAACACTGAAGCTTTCTTT. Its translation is CASSQGGTVRRNTEAFF.

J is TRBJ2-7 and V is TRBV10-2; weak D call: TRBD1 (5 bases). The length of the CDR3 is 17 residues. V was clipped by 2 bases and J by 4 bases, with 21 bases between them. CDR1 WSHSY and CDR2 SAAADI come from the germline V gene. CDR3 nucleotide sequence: TGCGCCAGCAGTGAGGCCTCCTTGGACACTTTCCAATACGAGCAGTACTTC. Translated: CASSEASLDTFQYEQYF.

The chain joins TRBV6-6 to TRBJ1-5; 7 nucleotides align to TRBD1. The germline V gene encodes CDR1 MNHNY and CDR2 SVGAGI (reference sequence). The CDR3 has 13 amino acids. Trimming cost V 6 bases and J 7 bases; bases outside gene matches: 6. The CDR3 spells CASSPGTVQPQHF. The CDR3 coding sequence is TGTGCCAGCAGCCCCGGGACAGTGCAGCCCCAGCATTTT.

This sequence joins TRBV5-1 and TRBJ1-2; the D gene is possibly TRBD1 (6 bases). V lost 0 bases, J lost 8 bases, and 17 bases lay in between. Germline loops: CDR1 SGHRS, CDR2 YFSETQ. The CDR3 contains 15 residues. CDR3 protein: CASSLGTGSNDGYTF. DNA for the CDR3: TGCGCCAGCAGCTTGGGTACAGGGTCTAACGACGGCTACACCTTC.

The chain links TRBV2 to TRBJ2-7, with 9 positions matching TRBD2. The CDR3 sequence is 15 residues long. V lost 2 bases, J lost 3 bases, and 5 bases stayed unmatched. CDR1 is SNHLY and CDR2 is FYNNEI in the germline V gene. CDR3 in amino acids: CASSELAGLGYEQYF. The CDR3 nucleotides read TGTGCCAGCAGTGAACTAGCGGGATTAGGCTACGAGCAGTACTTC.

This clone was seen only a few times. CDR3 sequence reads: CASSLYRAAYEQYF. CDR3 bases: TGTGCCAGCAGCTTGTACAGGGCCGCCTACGAGCAGTACTTC. The chain employs TRBV11-1 and TRBJ2-7; a weak D match, TRBD1 (6 bases). V lost 3 bases to trimming and J lost 2 bases, with 11 bases between them. The CDR3 covers 14 residues. CDR1 and CDR2 from the germline V gene are SGHAT and FQDESV (reference sequence).

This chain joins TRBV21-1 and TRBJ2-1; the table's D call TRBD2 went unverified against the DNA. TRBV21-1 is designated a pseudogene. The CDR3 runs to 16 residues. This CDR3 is CASSKLVAETYNEQFF. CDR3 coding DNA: TGTGCCAGCAGCAAGTTAGTAGCGGAAACCTACAATGAGCAGTTCTTC.

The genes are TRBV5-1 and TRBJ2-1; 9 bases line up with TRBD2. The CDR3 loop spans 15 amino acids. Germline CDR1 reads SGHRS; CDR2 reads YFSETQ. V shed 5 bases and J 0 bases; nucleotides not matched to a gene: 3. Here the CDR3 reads CASRPAGGSYNEQFF. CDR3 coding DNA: TGCGCCAGCAGGCCAGCGGGAGGCTCCTACAATGAGCAGTTCTTC.

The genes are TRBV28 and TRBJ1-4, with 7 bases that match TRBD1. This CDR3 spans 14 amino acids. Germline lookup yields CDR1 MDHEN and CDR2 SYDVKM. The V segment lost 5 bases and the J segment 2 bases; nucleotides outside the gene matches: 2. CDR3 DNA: TGTGCCAGCAGTGACAGGGTTACTAATGAAAAACTGTTTTTT. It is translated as CASSDRVTNEKLFF.

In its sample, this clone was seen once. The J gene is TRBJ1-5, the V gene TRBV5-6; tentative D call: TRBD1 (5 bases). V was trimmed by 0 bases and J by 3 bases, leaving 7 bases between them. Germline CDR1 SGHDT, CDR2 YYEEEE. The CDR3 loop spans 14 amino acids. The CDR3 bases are TGTGCCAGCAGCTTGGGACAGACCAATCAGCCCCAGCATTTT. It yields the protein CASSLGQTNQPQHF.

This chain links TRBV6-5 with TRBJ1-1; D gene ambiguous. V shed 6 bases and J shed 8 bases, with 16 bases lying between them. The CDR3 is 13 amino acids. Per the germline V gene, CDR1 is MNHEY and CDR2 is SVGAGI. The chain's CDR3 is CASSGSYLWEAFF. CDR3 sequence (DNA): TGTGCCAGCAGCGGGTCATACTTGTGGGAAGCTTTCTTT.

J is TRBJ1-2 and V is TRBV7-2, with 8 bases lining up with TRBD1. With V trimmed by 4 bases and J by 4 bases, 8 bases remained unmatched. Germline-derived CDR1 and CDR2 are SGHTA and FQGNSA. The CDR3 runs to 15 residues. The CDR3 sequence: CASSSPWDRSYGYTF. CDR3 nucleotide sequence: TGTGCCAGCAGCTCGCCGTGGGACAGGAGCTATGGCTACACCTTC.

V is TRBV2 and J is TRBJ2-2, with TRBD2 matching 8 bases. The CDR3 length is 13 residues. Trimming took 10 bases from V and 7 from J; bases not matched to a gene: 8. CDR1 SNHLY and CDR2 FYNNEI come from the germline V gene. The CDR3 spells CATRGGFGGELFF. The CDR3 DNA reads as TGTGCCACCCGGGGGGGGTTCGGCGGGGAGCTGTTTTTT.

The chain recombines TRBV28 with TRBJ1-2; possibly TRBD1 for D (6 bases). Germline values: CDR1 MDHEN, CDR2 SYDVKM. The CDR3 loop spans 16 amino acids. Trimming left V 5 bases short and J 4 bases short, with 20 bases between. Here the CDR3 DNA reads TGTGCCAGCAGTCTACCCGGGACACGATTACTCTATGGCTACACCTTC. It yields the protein CASSLPGTRLLYGYTF.

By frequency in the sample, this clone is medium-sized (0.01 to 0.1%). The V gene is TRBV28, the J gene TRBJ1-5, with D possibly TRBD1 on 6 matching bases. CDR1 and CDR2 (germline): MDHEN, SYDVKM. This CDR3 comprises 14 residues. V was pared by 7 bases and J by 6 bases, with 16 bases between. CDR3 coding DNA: TGTGCCAGCACGTCGCAACAGGGACCTCAGCCCCAGCATTTT. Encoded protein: CASTSQQGPQPQHF.

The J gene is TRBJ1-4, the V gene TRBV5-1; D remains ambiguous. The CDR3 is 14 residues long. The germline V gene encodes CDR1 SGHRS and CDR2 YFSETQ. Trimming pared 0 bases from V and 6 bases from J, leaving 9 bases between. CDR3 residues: CASSLASADEKLFF. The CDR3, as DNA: TGCGCCAGCAGCTTGGCCTCGGCGGATGAAAAACTGTTTTTT.

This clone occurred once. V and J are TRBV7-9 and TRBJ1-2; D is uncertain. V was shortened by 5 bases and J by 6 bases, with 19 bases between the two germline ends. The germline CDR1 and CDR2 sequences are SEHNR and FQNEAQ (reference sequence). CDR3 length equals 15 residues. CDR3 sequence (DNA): TGTGCCAGCAGCGGAAGAGGGATCGAGGGTCATGGCTACACCTTC. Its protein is CASSGRGIEGHGYTF.

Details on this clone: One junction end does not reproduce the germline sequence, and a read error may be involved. Here the CDR3 DNA reads TGTGCCGGCAGCTCAGGTGAAGCTTTCTTT. Translation: CAGSSGEAFF. The chain employs TRBV12-3 or TRBV12-4 and TRBJ1-1; the D is unclear. CDR3 size: 10 residues.